This T cell receptor (beta chain) was captured by sequencing in a study of identical twins. About this clonotype: Its antigen is still unknown.

Template switching added a universal primer binding site, and final cDNA carried unique molecular identifiers. Each CDR3 protein gets one entry after TCRdb re-called the 5' RACE reads with MiXCR. The sample includes approximately 1.8 million distinct CDR3 sequences, around a third seen only once; the top ten take about 0.25%. Study observations and caveats: Zero-insertion results could be subject to partial confounding by invariant MAIT and iNKT cells. It was out-of-frame TCR alpha sharing in monozygotic twins that models underestimated. Instead of following the same donors, the conclusions were based on cross-sectional statistical analysis.

This CDR3 comprises 17 residues. V dropped 2 bases and J dropped 10 bases, with 26 bases sitting between them. CDR1 and CDR2 from the germline V gene are MDHEN and SYDVKM. Sample: cord blood. The J gene is TRBJ2-5, the V gene TRBV28; a possible D gene is TRBD2 (6 bases). The sequence derives from a newborn girl in good health. CDR3 amino acids: CASSLNLIARGLYDQYF. CDR3 DNA sequence: TGTGCCAGCAGTTTAAATTTGATTGCGCGGGGTCTTTACGACCAGTACTTC.